Following are 28 T cell receptor beta chains from one sample sequenced in a study of blood T cell repertoires in COVID-19. Assay: immunoSEQ multiplex PCR; the TCRdb copy retains only in-frame clones and omits some. The sample includes about 210,000 clones, 84% seen only once; the top ten take roughly 7.6%. The sequenced sample consisted of peripheral blood. The receptors were gathered from a woman between 50 and 59 years old with active or convalescent COVID-19.

The chain recombines TRBV29-1 with TRBJ1-2; 7 bases match TRBD1. V gave up 4 bases and J gave up 4 bases; unmatched junction bases: 6. Germline CDR1 reads SQVTM; CDR2 reads ANQGSEA. The CDR3 contains 13 residues. The CDR3 sequence: CSVVRQGRYGYTF. For the CDR3, the DNA is TGCAGCGTTGTGCGACAGGGTCGCTATGGCTACACCTTC.

The gene calls are TRBV6-2 or TRBV6-3 and TRBJ2-3; 11 nucleotides match TRBD2. This CDR3 spans 15 amino acids. CDR1 and CDR2 from the germline V gene are MNHEY and SVGEGT. The trim removed 2 bases at V and 4 bases at J, leaving 2 bases unmatched. The CDR3 sequence is CASSYLSGGADTQYF. Written as DNA, the CDR3 is TGTGCCAGCAGTTACCTTAGCGGGGGGGCAGATACGCAGTATTTT.

The genes are TRBV28 and TRBJ1-5; D may be TRBD1 (6 bases). The CDR3 is 15 residues long. Trimming left V 6 bases short and J 3 bases short, with 15 bases between. Germline V lookup: CDR1 MDHEN, CDR2 SYDVKM. CDR3 protein: CASSPTGTSNQPQHF. The CDR3 DNA sequence: TGTGCCAGCAGCCCTACGGGGACATCCAATCAGCCCCAGCATTTT. Full variable domain (remainder filled in from reference TRBV28 and TRBJ1-5): DVKVTQSSRYLVKRTGEKVFLECVQDMDHENMFWYRQDPGLGLRLIYFSYDVKMKEKGDIPEGYSVSREKKERFSLILESASTNQTSMYLCASSPTGTSNQPQHFGDGTRLSIL.

The chain recombines TRBV29-1 with TRBJ1-4; tentatively, D is TRBD1 (5 bases). Trimming took 2 bases from V and 6 from J, leaving 13 bases between them. Germline V CDR1 and CDR2: SQVTM, ANQGSEA. This CDR3 contains 14 residues. The CDR3 here is CSVEKWQGDEKLFF. CDR3 sequence (DNA): TGCAGCGTTGAAAAATGGCAGGGTGATGAAAAACTGTTTTTT. The variable domain in full, completed from reference TRBV29-1 and TRBJ1-4, reads SAVISQKPSRDICQRGTSLTIQCQVDSQVTMMFWYRQQPGQSLTLIATANQGSEATYESGFVIDKFPISRPNLTFSTLTVSNMSPEDSSIYLCSVEKWQGDEKLFFGSGTQLSVL.

The rearrangement uses TRBV5-5 and TRBJ2-1; no definite D call. V was trimmed by 1 base and J by 2 bases, leaving 10 bases between them. Germline CDR1 SGHKS, CDR2 YYEKEE (reference sequence). CDR3 size: 15 residues. The CDR3 sequence: CASSLSVVAYNEQFF. The DNA for the CDR3 is TGTGCCAGCAGCTTGTCGGTGGTAGCCTACAATGAGCAGTTCTTC.

This clone was recorded once. V usage is TRBV5-6 and J usage is TRBJ1-4; D gene unclear. Trimming pared 0 bases from V and 4 bases from J, leaving 10 bases between. Looked up from germline, CDR1 is SGHDT and CDR2 is YYEEEE. This CDR3 has 15 amino acids. The CDR3 sequence: CASSLARAINEKLFF. CDR3 in DNA: TGTGCCAGCAGCTTGGCGCGGGCCATTAATGAAAAACTGTTTTTT.

This clone was counted a single time. V is TRBV10-3 and J is TRBJ2-7, with 7 bases fitting TRBD2. Trimming cost V 2 bases and J 2 bases; bases outside gene matches: 6. This CDR3 is 15 amino acids long. From germline, CDR1 is ENHRY and CDR2 SYGVKD. CDR3 coding DNA: TGTGCCATCAGTGAGCCGGGGCTAGCGGCCTACGAGCAGTACTTC. This encodes CAISEPGLAAYEQYF.

The chain employs TRBV14 and TRBJ2-2; a weak D match, TRBD2 (5 bases). V was cut by 6 bases and J by 4 bases, with 15 bases left in between. The germline gives CDR1 SGHDN, CDR2 FVKESK. The CDR3 length is 15 residues. CDR3 coding DNA: TGTGCCAGCAGGGCGGGCCGCTTTGGCACCGGGGAGCTGTTTTTT. Protein product: CASRAGRFGTGELFF.

This rearrangement joins TRBV9 to TRBJ2-3; D possibly corresponds to TRBD1 (5 bases). This CDR3 is built from 14 residues. Trimming cost V 5 bases and J 5 bases, with 15 bases left between them. Germline V CDR1 and CDR2: SGDLS, YYNGEE. The CDR3 DNA sequence: TGTGCCAGCAGTGCATTATTAAGGGGAGATACGCAGTATTTT. Translation gives CASSALLRGDTQYF.

This clone was seen only a few times. V is TRBV15 and J is TRBJ1-6; D gene unclear. The V end lost 0 bases, the J end lost 5 bases, and 8 bases lay between the germline ends. The CDR3 consists of 15 residues. CDR1 and CDR2 from the germline V gene are LNHNV and YYDKDF (reference sequence). This chain's CDR3 is CATSRDVTDNSPLHF. The CDR3 DNA reads as TGTGCCACCAGCAGAGATGTCACTGATAATTCACCCCTCCACTTT.

The chain uses TRBV7-2 and TRBJ2-7; the match to TRBD1 covers 10 bases. V lost 1 base and J lost 5; bases outside the gene matches: 5. The CDR3 sequence is 15 residues long. Germline V lookup: CDR1 SGHTA, CDR2 FQGNSA. CDR3 nucleotide sequence: TGTGCCAGCAGCTTAGTGGGGGACAGGGGCCACGAGCAGTACGTC. This codes for CASSLVGDRGHEQYV.

This chain connects TRBV25-1 to TRBJ2-7, with D hard to call. The CDR3 is 14 residues long. Germline loops: CDR1 MGHDK, CDR2 SYGVNS. V dropped 6 bases and J dropped 2 bases, with 14 bases sitting between them. CDR3 residues: CASRGVEMTYEQYF. CDR3 sequence (DNA): TGTGCCAGCAGAGGAGTGGAAATGACCTACGAGCAGTACTTC.

The chain joins TRBV28 to TRBJ2-7, with 10 bases fitting TRBD2. Germline CDR1 is MDHEN and CDR2 is SYDVKM. The CDR3 is 16 residues long. The V and J ends lost 5 bases and 1 base, in that order; junction bases with no gene match: 8. CDR3: CASSGARTSGSYEQYF. The DNA of the CDR3 is TGTGCCAGCAGTGGAGCTAGGACTAGCGGTTCCTACGAGCAGTACTTC.

This chain uses TRBV25-1 with TRBJ1-5, with D possibly being TRBD1 (5 bases). There are 12 residues in the CDR3. V lost 2 bases and J lost 9, with 8 bases in between. The germline CDR1 and CDR2 sequences are MGHDK and SYGVNS. The CDR3 reads CASSEGAAPQHF. The CDR3 DNA is TGTGCCAGCAGTGAAGGGGCGGCGCCCCAGCATTTT.

V and J are TRBV5-1 and TRBJ2-1; D is unclear. Germline-derived CDR1 and CDR2 are SGHRS and YFSETQ. The V end was cut by 2 bases, the J end by 1 base, with 13 bases between. This CDR3 is 16 amino acids long. CDR3 region: CASSLRTASSYNEQFF. The CDR3 DNA follows: TGCGCCAGCAGCTTAAGAACAGCCTCTTCCTACAATGAGCAGTTCTTC.

The chain employs TRBV18 and TRBJ1-3; D is unresolved. Trimming cost V 3 bases and J 3 bases, with 9 bases left between them. Germline-derived CDR1 and CDR2 are KGHSH and LQKENI. The CDR3 is 14 residues long. The CDR3 nucleotides are TGTGCCAGCTCACCCGGGGATGTTGGAAACACCATATATTTT. It specifies CASSPGDVGNTIYF.

This chain joins TRBV24-1 and TRBJ2-6; D is uncertain. V lost 1 base to trimming and J lost 2 bases, with 8 bases between them. Germline V lookup: CDR1 KGHDR, CDR2 SFDVKD. This CDR3 is built from 16 residues. The CDR3 sequence is CATSDFRLAGANVLTF. DNA of the CDR3: TGTGCCACCAGTGATTTCCGGTTGGCTGGGGCCAACGTCCTGACTTTC.

J is TRBJ1-4 and V is TRBV27; no clear D gene. This CDR3 spans 15 amino acids. Trimming took 2 bases from V and 7 from J, leaving 14 bases between them. From germline, CDR1 is MNHEY and CDR2 SMNVEV (reference sequence). CDR3 sequence (DNA): TGTGCCAGCAGTTTAAGTCGGGGAGGTGGTGAAAAACTGTTTTTT. Its protein product is CASSLSRGGGEKLFF.

This clone was picked up a small number of times. This chain uses TRBV27 with TRBJ2-7; the match to TRBD1 covers 9 bases. The germline V gene has CDR1 MNHEY and CDR2 SMNVEV (reference sequence). V was clipped by 6 bases and J by 9 bases; unmatched bases: 18. The CDR3 sequence is 16 residues long. The CDR3 DNA reads TGTGCCAGCAGCCAAAGCACAGGGGGCACCCCTTGGGTGCAGTACTTC. The encoded protein is CASSQSTGGTPWVQYF.

This clone was seen just once. The chain couples TRBV30 to TRBJ1-6; TRBD1 might be the D (5 bases). The germline CDR1 and CDR2 sequences are GTSNPN and SVGIG (reference sequence). The CDR3 contains 15 residues. Deletions cut 0 bases from V and 6 bases from J, with 12 bases between. CDR3 DNA sequence: TGTGCCTGGAGTGTAGCCAGGGTACCTAATTCACCCCTCCACTTT. As protein: CAWSVARVPNSPLHF.

V and J are TRBV11-2 and TRBJ2-7; 7 nucleotides agree with TRBD1. Germline CDR1 SGHAT, CDR2 FQNNGV. The CDR3 is made up of 14 amino acids. V trimming: 0 bases; J trimming: 5 bases; junction bases outside the gene matches: 4. CDR3 sequence: CASSLDRGFNEQYV. The CDR3 coding sequence is TGTGCCAGCAGCTTAGACAGGGGGTTCAACGAGCAGTACGTC.

This rearrangement joins TRBV7-8 to TRBJ2-3, with TRBD1 identical over 10 bases. Germline values: CDR1 SGHVS, CDR2 FQNEAQ. The CDR3 runs to 15 residues. V trimming: 3 bases; J trimming: 5 bases; junction bases outside the gene matches: 5. CDR3 sequence reads: CASSFDRGLVDTQYF. CDR3 in DNA: TGTGCCAGCAGCTTCGACAGGGGGCTTGTAGATACGCAGTATTTT.

The genes are TRBV10-3 and TRBJ1-1, with no clear D. The CDR3 consists of 15 residues. Per the germline V gene, CDR1 is ENHRY and CDR2 is SYGVKD. V shed 3 bases and J shed 3 bases, with 14 bases lying between them. In DNA, the CDR3 is TGTGCCATCAGTGATCGAAACAAGGCGGACACTGAAGCTTTCTTT. Protein product: CAISDRNKADTEAFF.

The V gene is TRBV29-1, the J gene TRBJ2-2, with TRBD2 matching 7 bases. Per the germline V gene, CDR1 is SQVTM and CDR2 is ANQGSEA. CDR3 length: 15 amino acids. V dropped 7 bases and J dropped 2; count of bases not matched to a gene: 10. The CDR3, as DNA: TGCAGCGCCGGATACTCTAGCGGAAACACCGGGGAGCTGTTTTTT. Translated: CSAGYSSGNTGELFF.

CDR3 loop: CASSIPGQLNTGELFF. CDR3 DNA sequence: TGTGCCAGCAGCATACCGGGACAGCTAAACACCGGGGAGCTGTTTTTT. The V gene is TRBV11-2, the J gene TRBJ2-2; 7 bases match TRBD1. V lost 5 bases and J lost 2; bases outside the gene matches: 8. Germline loops: CDR1 SGHAT, CDR2 FQNNGV. The CDR3 loop spans 16 amino acids.

J is TRBJ1-5 and V is TRBV4-2, with 7 bases aligning to TRBD1. Germline loops: CDR1 LGHNA, CDR2 YNFKEQ. The CDR3 sequence is 16 residues long. The V segment lost 1 base and the J segment 4 bases; nucleotides outside the gene matches: 7. CDR3 sequence (DNA): TGTGCCAGCAGCCAAGGCTCCGGGACAGATAATCAGCCCCAGCATTTT. Its protein is CASSQGSGTDNQPQHF.

The gene calls are TRBV4-1 and TRBJ1-1, with D possibly being TRBD1 (5 bases). This CDR3 contains 14 residues. V lost 4 bases and J 4 bases, leaving 13 bases between the germline ends. The germline gives CDR1 MGHRA, CDR2 YSYEKL. CDR3 in DNA: TGCGCCAGCAGCCCCGGGGGTTTGGGCACTGAAGCTTTCTTT. Translated, it gives CASSPGGLGTEAFF.

J is TRBJ1-2 and V is TRBV12-3 or TRBV12-4; TRBD1 is a possible D gene (6 bases). The CDR3 extends over 12 amino acids. V lost 6 bases to trimming and J lost 13 bases, with 18 bases between them. CDR3: CASSPGHPYSTF. The CDR3 DNA is TGTGCCAGCAGCCCGGGACACCCGTATTCCACCTTC.